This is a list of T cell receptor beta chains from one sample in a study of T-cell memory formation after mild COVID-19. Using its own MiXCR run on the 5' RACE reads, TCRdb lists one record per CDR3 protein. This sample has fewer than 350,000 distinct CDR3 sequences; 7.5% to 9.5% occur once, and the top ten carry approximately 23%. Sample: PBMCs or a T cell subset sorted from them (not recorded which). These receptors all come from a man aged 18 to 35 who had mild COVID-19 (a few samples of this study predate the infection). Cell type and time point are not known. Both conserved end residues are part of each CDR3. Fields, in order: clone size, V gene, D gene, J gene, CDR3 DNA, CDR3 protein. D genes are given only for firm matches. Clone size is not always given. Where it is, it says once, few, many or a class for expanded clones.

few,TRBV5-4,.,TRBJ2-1,TGTGCCAGCAGCAAGGCGGGCAGGGCGGAGGGCAATGAGCAGTTCTTC,CASSKAGRAEGNEQFF
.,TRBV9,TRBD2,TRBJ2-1,TGTGCCAGCAGCCCAGGCGCGGGGGGCCAATACAATGAGCAGTTCTTC,CASSPGAGGQYNEQFF
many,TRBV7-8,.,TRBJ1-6,TGTGCCAGCAGCTTAAATTGGGCCTATTCACCCCTCCACTTT,CASSLNWAYSPLHF
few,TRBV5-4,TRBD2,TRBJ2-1,TGTGCCAGCAGCTTGACTAGCGGGGGTGAGAATGAGCAGTTCTTC,CASSLTSGGENEQFF
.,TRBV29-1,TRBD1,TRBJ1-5,TGCAGCATCCGAACAGGGGGCGGCAATCAGCCCCAGCATTTT,CSIRTGGGNQPQHF
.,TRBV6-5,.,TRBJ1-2,TGTGCCAGCAGCCGCAGGGGCGCGGATCCGTATGGCTACACCTTC,CASSRRGADPYGYTF
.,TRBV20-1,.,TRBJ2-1,TGCAGTGCTAGAGCGGGAGAGAGCTCCTACAATGAGCAGTTCTTC,CSARAGESSYNEQFF
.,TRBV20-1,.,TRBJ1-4,TGCAGTGCTAGAGATCTATTGTGGGGGACTAATGAAAAACTGTTTTTT,CSARDLLWGTNEKLFF
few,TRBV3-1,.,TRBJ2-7,TGTGCCAGCAGCCAGGTTCGTCGACCCTACGAGCAGTACTTC,CASSQVRRPYEQYF
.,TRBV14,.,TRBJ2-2,TGTGCCAGCAGCCAAGACTGGGCAGGGGCCGGGGAGCTGTTTTTT,CASSQDWAGAGELFF
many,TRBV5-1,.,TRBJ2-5,TGCGCCAGCAGCCTTTCTCGGGGAAAGGGAGAGACCCAGTACTTC,CASSLSRGKGETQYF
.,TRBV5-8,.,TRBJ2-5,TGTGCCAGCAGCTGGCAGGGTATACGGGAGACCCAGTACTTC,CASSWQGIRETQYF
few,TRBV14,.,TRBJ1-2,TGTGCCAGCAGCCAAGCGGGGGGCTATGGCTACACCTTC,CASSQAGGYGYTF
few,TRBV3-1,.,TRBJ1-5,TGTGCCAGCAGCCAAAGACAGTCCGATCAGCCCCAGCATTTT,CASSQRQSDQPQHF
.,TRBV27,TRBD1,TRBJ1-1,TGTGCCAGCAGTCCCCGACAGGGCCGTGAAGCTTTCTTT,CASSPRQGREAFF
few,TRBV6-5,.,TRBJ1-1,TGTGCCAGCAGTTACATCGGTGAAGCTTTCTTT,CASSYIGEAFF
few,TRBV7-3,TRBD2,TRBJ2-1,TGTGCCAGCAGCGGGGCGGGACTAGGCTACAATGAGCAGTTCTTC,CASSGAGLGYNEQFF
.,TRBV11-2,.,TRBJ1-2,TGTGCCAGCAGCTTAGGACAGGTTGGCTACACCTTC,CASSLGQVGYTF
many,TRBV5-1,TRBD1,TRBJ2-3,TGCGCCAGCAGCCTAAGGACAGGAGTCACAGATACGCAGTATTTT,CASSLRTGVTDTQYF
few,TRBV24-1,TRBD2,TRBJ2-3,TGTGCCACCAGTGATTCAGCGGGGGACTACACAGATACGCAGTATTTT,CATSDSAGDYTDTQYF
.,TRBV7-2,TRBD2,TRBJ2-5,TGTGCCAGCAGCTCTACGCCGTTAGCGGGGGCCGGAGAGACCCAGTACTTC,CASSSTPLAGAGETQYF
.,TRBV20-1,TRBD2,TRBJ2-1,TGCAGTGCTAGAGATCGGAGTAGCGGGGTCCACGAGCAGTTCTTC,CSARDRSSGVHEQFF
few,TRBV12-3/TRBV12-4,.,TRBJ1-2,TGTGCCAGCAGTTCAACCGGGACGAATGGCTACACCTTC,CASSSTGTNGYTF
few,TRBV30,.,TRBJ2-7,TGTGCCTGGAGTTTTGGCGGAAACGAGCAGTACTTC,CAWSFGGNEQYF
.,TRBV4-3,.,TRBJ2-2,TGCGCCAGCAGCCAAGATTTAGCGGTGACGAACACCGGGGAGCTGTTTTTT,CASSQDLAVTNTGELFF
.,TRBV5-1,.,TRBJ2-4,TGCGCCAGCAGCGTGGACAGCATAGCCAAAAACATTCAGTACTTC,CASSVDSIAKNIQYF
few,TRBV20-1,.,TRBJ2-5,TGCAGTGCTACAAAGCAGGTTGTACAAGAGACCCAGTACTTC,CSATKQVVQETQYF
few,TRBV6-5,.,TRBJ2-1,TGTGCCAGCAGACGGGACAAGTACAATGAGCAGTTCTTC,CASRRDKYNEQFF
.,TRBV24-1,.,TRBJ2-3,TGTGCCACCAGTACCATCCAGAAGGAGACAGATACGCAGTATTTT,CATSTIQKETDTQYF
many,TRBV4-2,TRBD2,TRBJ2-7,TGTGCCAGCAGCCAAGATCCCCTAGCGGGGGCAGACTCCTACGAGCAGTACTTC,CASSQDPLAGADSYEQYF
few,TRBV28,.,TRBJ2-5,TGTGCCAGCAGGGCCCAAGAGACCCAGTACTTC,CASRAQETQYF
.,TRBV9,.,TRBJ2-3,TGTGCCAGCAGCAGGAGACTGGAGGTTTGGTCAGATACGCAGTATTTT,CASSRRLEVWSDTQYF
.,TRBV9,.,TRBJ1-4,TGTGCCAGCAGCGTCGGTACAACTAATGAAAAACTGTTTTTT,CASSVGTTNEKLFF
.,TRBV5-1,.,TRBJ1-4,TGCGCCAGCAGTTACGGTGGGAGTACTAATGAAAAACTGTTTTTT,CASSYGGSTNEKLFF
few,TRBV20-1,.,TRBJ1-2,TGCAGTGTTCTAGGTTCGGGGGCCCTTAACTATGGCTACACCTTC,CSVLGSGALNYGYTF
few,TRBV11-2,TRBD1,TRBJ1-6,TGTGCCAGCAGCGAAAGCGACAGGGGAAAATCACCCCTCCACTTT,CASSESDRGKSPLHF
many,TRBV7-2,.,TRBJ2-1,TGTGCCAGCAGCTCCGATAGGGATTCGTGGGTGCAGTTCTTC,CASSSDRDSWVQFF
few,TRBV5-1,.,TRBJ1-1,TGCGCCAGCAGCGACACTGCCCGAGGGACACCGACTCCCTTACCCGAAGCTTTCTTT,CASSDTARGTPTPLPEAFF
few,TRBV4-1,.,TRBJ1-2,TGCGCCAGCAGCCAAGGTCCCAGGGCCAACTATGGCTACACCTTC,CASSQGPRANYGYTF
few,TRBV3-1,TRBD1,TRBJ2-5,TGTGCCAGCAGCCACCTAGCCCGGACAGGGGGCCTTGAGACCCAGTACTTC,CASSHLARTGGLETQYF
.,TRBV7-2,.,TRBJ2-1,TGTGCCAGCAGCTTCCCGGACAGTGGGAATGAGCAGTTCTTC,CASSFPDSGNEQFF
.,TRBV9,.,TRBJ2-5,TGTGCCAGCAGCGAATCCGGGGCTGAGCAAGAGACCCAGTACTTC,CASSESGAEQETQYF